A single T cell receptor beta chain is shown here with its context. The CDR3 extends over 16 amino acids. Germline trimming cut 6 bases from V and 0 bases from J; bases unmatched to any gene: 9. In germline, CDR1 is MNHEY, CDR2 SMNVEV (reference sequence). The source of the sample is a study of T cell changes during pregnancy in multiple sclerosis. The table came from immunoSEQ multiplex PCR; TCRdb's copy has only in-frame clones and leaves some out. Here the sample spans about 24,000 clones, roughly 91% being singletons. This receptor was identified in a female donor in good health, enrolled as a control in a pregnancy study. The chain uses TRBV27 and TRBJ2-3; 7 bases match TRBD1. The source material was CD4+ T cells from peripheral blood mononuclear cells, sampled in the first trimester of pregnancy. CDR3 sequence: CASSLGTAISTDTQYF. For the CDR3, the DNA is TGTGCCAGCAGCTTAGGGACAGCCATCAGCACAGATACGCAGTATTTT.